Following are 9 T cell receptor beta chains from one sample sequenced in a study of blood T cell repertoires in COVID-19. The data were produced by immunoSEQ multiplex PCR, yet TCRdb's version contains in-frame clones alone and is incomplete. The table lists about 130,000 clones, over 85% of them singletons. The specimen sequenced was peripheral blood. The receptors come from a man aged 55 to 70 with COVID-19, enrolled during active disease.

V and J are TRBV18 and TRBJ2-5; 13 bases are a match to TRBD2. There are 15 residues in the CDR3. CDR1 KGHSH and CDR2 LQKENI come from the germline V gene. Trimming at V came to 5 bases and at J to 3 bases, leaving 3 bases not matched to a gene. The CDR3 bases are TGTGCCAGCTCAAAAGGACTAGCGGGAGAAGAGACCCAGTACTTC. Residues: CASSKGLAGEETQYF. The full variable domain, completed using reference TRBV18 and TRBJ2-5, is NAGVMQNPRHLVRRRGQEARLRCSPMKGHSHVYWYRQLPEEGLKFMVYLQKENIIDESGMPKERFSAEFPKEGPSILRIQQVVRGDSAAYFCASSKGLAGEETQYFGPGTRLLVL.

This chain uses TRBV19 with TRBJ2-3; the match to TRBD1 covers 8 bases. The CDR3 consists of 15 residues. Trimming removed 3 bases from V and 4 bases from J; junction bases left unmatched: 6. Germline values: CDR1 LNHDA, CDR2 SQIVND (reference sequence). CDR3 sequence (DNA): TGTGCCAGTAGTATGGTCGCAGGGGGCCCAGATACGCAGTATTTT. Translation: CASSMVAGGPDTQYF.

The CDR3 DNA follows: TGTGCCAGCAGTTTGCGGGCGGGAGCCTCTCCCGGGGAGCTGTTTTTT. Translated, it gives CASSLRAGASPGELFF. The V and J genes are TRBV28 and TRBJ2-2; 7 bases agree with TRBD2. Per the germline V gene, CDR1 is MDHEN and CDR2 is SYDVKM. CDR3 length equals 16 residues. V lost 3 bases and J lost 6; bases outside the gene matches: 10.

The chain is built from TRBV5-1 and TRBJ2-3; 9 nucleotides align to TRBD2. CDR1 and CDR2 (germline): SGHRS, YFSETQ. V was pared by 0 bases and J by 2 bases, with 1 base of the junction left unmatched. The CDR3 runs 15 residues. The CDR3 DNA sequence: TGCGCCAGCAGCTTGGGACTAGCGGACACAGATACGCAGTATTTT. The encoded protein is CASSLGLADTDTQYF. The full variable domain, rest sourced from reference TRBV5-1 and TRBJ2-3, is KAGVTQTPRYLIKTRGQQVTLSCSPISGHRSVSWYQQTPGQGLQFLFEYFSETQRNKGNFPGRFSGRQFSNSRSEMNVSTLELGDSALYLCASSLGLADTDTQYFGPGTRLTVL.

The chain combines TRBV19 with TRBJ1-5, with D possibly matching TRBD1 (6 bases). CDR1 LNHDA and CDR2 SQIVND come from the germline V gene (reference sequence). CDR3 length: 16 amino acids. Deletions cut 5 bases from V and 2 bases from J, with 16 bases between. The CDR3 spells CASSHRPSGGNQPQHF. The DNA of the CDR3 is TGTGCCAGTAGTCACCGACCGTCAGGGGGCAATCAGCCCCAGCATTTT.

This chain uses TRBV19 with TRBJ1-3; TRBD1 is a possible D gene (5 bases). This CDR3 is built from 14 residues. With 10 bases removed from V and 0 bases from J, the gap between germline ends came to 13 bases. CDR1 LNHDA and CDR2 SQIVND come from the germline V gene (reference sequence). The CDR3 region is CATYTGLSGNTIYF. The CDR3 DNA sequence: TGTGCCACCTACACAGGCCTCTCTGGAAACACCATATATTTT. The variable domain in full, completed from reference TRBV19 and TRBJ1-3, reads DGGITQSPKYLFRKEGQNVTLSCEQNLNHDAMYWYRQDPGQGLRLIYYSQIVNDFQKGDIAEGYSVSREKKESFPLTVTSAQKNPTAFYLCATYTGLSGNTIYFGEGSWLTVV.

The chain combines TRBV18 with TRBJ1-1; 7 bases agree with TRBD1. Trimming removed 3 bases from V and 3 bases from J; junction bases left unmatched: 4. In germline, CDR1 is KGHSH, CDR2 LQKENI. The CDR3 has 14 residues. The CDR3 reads CASSPLTGDTEAFF. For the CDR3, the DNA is TGTGCCAGCTCACCTCTTACAGGGGACACTGAAGCTTTCTTT.

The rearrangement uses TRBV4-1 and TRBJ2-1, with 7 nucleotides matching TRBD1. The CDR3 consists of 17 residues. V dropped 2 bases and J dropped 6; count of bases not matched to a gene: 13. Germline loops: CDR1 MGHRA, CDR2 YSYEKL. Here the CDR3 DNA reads TGCGCCAGCAGCCAACAGACAGGGCCTGACGTGAGCAATGAGCAGTTCTTC. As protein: CASSQQTGPDVSNEQFF.

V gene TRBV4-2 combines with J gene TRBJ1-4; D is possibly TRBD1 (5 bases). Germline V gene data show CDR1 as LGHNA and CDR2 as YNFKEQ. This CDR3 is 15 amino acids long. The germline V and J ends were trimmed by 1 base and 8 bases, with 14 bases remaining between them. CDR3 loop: CASSQGRQGGEKLFF. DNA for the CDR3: TGTGCCAGCAGCCAAGGAAGGCAGGGAGGAGAAAAACTGTTTTTT.